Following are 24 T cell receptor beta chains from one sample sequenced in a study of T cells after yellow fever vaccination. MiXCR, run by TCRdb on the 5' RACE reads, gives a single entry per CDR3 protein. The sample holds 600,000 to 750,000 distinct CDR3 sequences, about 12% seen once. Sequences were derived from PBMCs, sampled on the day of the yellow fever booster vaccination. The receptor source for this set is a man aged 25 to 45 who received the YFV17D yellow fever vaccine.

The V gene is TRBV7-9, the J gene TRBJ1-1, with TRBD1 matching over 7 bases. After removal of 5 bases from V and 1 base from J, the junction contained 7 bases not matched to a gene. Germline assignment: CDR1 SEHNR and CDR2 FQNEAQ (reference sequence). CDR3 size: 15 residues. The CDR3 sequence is CASSPSGGWNTEAFF. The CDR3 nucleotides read TGTGCCAGCAGCCCGTCAGGGGGATGGAACACTGAAGCTTTCTTT. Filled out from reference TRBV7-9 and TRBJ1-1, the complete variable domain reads DTGVSQNPRHKITKRGQNVTFRCDPISEHNRLYWYRQTLGQGPEFLTYFQNEAQLEKSRLLSDRFSAERPKGSFSTLEIQRTEQGDSAMYLCASSPSGGWNTEAFFGQGTRLTVV.

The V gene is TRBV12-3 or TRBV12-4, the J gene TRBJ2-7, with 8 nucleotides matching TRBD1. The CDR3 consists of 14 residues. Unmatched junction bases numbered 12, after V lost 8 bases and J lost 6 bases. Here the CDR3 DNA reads TGTGCCAGCCCACCGGCAGGGGGCAAGCCCGAGCAGTACTTC. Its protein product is CASPPAGGKPEQYF.

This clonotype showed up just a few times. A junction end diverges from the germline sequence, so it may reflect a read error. The CDR3 DNA sequence: TGCAGTGCTAGAGGGCCGACTAGCGGGAGGGGAGGGAGTTTTCGTCTCTTC. Amino acid sequence: CSARGPTSGRGGSFRLF. The V gene is TRBV20-1, the J gene TRBJ2-1; TRBD2 aligns across 14 bases. CDR1 and CDR2 from the germline V gene are DFQATT and SNEGSKA (reference sequence). The CDR3 consists of 17 residues.

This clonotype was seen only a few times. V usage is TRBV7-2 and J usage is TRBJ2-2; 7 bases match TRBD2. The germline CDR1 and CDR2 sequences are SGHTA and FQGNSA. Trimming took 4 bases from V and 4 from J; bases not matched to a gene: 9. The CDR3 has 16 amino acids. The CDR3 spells CASSSTPSGGTGELFF. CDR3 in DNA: TGTGCCAGCAGCTCGACCCCTTCGGGGGGCACCGGGGAGCTGTTTTTT.

CDR3 sequence: CASSPRGSLYNEQFF. CDR3 coding DNA: TGTGCCAGCAGCCCCCGGGGGAGCCTATACAATGAGCAGTTCTTC. The chain links TRBV7-9 to TRBJ2-1; weak D call: TRBD2 (6 bases). V was shortened by 5 bases and J by 4 bases, with 15 bases between the two germline ends. Germline assignment: CDR1 SEHNR and CDR2 FQNEAQ (reference sequence). There are 15 residues in the CDR3.

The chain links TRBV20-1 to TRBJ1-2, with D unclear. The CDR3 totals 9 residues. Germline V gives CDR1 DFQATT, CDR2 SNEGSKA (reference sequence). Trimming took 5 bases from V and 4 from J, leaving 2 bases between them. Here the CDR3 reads CSAPYGYTF. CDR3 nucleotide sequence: TGCAGTGCTCCCTATGGCTACACCTTC.

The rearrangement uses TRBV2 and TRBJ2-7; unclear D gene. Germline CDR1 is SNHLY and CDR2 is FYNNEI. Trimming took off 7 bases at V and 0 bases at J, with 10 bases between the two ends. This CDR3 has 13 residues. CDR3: CASTFAPSYEQYF. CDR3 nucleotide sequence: TGTGCCAGCACCTTTGCCCCCTCCTACGAGCAGTACTTC.

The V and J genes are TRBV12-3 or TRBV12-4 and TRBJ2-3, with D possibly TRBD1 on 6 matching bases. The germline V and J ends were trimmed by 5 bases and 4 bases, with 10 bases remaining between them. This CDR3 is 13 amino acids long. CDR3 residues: CASSGQLPDTQYF. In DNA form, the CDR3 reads TGTGCCAGCAGTGGACAGCTTCCAGATACGCAGTATTTT.

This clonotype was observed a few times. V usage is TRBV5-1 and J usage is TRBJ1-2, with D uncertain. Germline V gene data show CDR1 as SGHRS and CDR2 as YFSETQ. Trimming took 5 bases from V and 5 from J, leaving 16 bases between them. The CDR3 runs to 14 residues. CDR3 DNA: TGCGCCAGCAGTACAGAGGAGCCAGCATATGGCTACACCTTC. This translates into CASSTEEPAYGYTF.

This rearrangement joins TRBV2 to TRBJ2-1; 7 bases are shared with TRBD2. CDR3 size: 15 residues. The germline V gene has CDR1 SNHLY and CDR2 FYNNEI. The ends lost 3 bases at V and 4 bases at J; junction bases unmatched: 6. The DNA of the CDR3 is TGTGCCAGCAGTGAGAGCGGGATGGCGTACAATGAGCAGTTCTTC. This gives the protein CASSESGMAYNEQFF.

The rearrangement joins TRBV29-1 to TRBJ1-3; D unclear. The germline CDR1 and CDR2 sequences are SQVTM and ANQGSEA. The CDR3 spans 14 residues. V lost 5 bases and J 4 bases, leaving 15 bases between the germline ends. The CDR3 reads CSVQLVIQGNTIYF. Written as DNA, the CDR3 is TGCAGCGTTCAATTAGTCATACAGGGAAACACCATATATTTT.

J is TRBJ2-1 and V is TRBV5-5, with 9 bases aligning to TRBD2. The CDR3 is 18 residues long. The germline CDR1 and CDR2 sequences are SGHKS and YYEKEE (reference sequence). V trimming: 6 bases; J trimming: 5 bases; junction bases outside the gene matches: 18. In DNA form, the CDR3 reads TGTGCCAGCACCCAGGGGCCCTTAGCGGGAGTTGGGGACAATGAGCAGTTCTTC. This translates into CASTQGPLAGVGDNEQFF.

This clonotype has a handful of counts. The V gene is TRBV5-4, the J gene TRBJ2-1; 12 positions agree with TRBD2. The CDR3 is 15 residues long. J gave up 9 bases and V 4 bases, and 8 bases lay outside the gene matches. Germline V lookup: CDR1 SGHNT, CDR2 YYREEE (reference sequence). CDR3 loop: CASSNPSGRVVEQFF. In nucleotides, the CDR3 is TGTGCCAGCAGCAACCCTAGCGGGAGGGTCGTTGAGCAGTTCTTC.

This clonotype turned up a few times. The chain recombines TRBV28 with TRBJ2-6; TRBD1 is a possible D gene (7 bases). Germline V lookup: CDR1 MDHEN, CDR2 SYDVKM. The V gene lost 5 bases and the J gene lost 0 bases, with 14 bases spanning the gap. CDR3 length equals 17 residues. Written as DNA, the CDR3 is TGTGCCAGCAGTCCATCAGGGGGGAGCTCTGGGGCCAACGTCCTGACTTTC. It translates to CASSPSGGSSGANVLTF.

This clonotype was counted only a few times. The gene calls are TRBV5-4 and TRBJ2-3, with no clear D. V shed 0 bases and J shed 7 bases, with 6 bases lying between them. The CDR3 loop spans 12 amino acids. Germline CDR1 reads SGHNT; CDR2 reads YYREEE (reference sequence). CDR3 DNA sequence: TGTGCCAGCAGCTTGGCGGGCTATACGCAGTATTTT. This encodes CASSLAGYTQYF.

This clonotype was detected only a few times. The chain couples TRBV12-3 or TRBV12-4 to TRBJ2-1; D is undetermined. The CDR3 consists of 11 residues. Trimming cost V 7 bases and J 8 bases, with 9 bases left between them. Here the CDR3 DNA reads TGTGCCAGCACTGTTAAAGATGAGCAGTTCTTC. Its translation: CASTVKDEQFF.

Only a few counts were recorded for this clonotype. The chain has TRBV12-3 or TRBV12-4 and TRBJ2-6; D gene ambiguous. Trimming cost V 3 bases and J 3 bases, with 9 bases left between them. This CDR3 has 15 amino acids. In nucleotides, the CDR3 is TGTGCCAGCAGTTTCGTTGGGGTTGGGGCCAACGTCCTGACTTTC. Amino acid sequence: CASSFVGVGANVLTF.

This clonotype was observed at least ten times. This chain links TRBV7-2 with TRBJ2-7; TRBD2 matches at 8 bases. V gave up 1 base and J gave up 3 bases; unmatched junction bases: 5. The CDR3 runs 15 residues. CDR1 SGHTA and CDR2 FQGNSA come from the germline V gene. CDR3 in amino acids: CASSLGGSGNYEQYF. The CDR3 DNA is TGTGCCAGCAGCTTAGGTGGTAGCGGGAACTACGAGCAGTACTTC. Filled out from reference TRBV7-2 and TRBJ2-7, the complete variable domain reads GAGVSQSPSNKVTEKGKDVELRCDPISGHTALYWYRQSLGQGLEFLIYFQGNSAPDKSGLPSDRFSAERTGGSVSTLTIQRTQQEDSAVYLCASSLGGSGNYEQYFGPGTRLTVT.

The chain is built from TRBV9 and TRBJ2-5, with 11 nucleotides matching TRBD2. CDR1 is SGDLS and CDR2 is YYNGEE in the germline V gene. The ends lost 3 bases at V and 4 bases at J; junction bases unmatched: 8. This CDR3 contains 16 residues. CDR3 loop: CASSAVVAGGGETQYF. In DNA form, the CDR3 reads TGTGCCAGCAGCGCCGTTGTAGCGGGAGGGGGAGAGACCCAGTACTTC.

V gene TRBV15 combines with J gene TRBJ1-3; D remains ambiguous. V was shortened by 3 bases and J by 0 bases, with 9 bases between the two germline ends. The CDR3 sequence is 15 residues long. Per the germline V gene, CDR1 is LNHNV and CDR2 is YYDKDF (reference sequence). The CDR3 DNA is TGTGCCACCAGCAGCCCCAAGAGCTCTGGAAACACCATATATTTT. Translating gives CATSSPKSSGNTIYF.

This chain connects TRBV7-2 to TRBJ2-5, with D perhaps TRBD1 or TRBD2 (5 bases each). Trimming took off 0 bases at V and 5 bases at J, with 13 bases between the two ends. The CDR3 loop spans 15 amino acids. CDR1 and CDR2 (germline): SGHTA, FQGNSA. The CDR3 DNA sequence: TGTGCCAGCAGCTTAGCGCAACACAGGAGGGAGACCCAGTACTTC. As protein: CASSLAQHRRETQYF.

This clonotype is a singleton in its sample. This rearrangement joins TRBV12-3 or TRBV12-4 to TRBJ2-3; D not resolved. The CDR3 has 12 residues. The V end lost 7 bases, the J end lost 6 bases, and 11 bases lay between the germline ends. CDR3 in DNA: TGTGCCAGCACTTCCGTGGGGGATACGCAGTATTTT. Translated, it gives CASTSVGDTQYF.

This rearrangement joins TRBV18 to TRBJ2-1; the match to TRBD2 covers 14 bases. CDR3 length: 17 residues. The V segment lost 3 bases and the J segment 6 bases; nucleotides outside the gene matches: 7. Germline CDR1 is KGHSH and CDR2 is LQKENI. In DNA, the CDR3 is TGTGCCAGCTCACCCCCTCAGACTAGCGGGAGGGGCAATGAGCAGTTCTTC. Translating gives CASSPPQTSGRGNEQFF.

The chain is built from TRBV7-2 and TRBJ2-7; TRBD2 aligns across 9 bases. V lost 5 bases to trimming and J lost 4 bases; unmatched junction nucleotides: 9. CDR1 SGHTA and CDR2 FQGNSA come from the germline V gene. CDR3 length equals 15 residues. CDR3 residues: CASSPVGGRGYEQYF. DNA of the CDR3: TGTGCCAGCAGCCCTGTGGGCGGGAGGGGTTACGAGCAGTACTTC.